In this sample, the clone carrying this T cell receptor beta chain turned up a few times. The data were obtained in a study of blood T cell repertoires in COVID-19. Method: immunoSEQ multiplex PCR; TCRdb's copy keeps in-frame clones and lacks some. The sample shows about 170,000 clones, about 88% of them seen only once. This clonotype originated in a man between 60 and 70 years old with acute or convalescent COVID-19. Sequenced: peripheral blood.

CDR3 protein: CASSLRGTESSGNTIYF. The CDR3 nucleotides are TGTGCCAGCAGCTTAAGGGGGACGGAGAGCTCTGGAAACACCATATATTTT. This chain uses TRBV7-9 with TRBJ1-3; a possible D gene is TRBD1 (6 bases). CDR3 length equals 17 residues. The germline CDR1 and CDR2 sequences are SEHNR and FQNEAQ (reference sequence). V was trimmed by 2 bases and J by 0 bases, leaving 14 bases between them.